The rows below give T cell receptor beta chains drawn from one sample of a study of cytomegalovirus exposure and HLA in healthy donors. Profiled with immunoSEQ multiplex PCR; TCRdb holds only in-frame clones, not every one. In total, the table holds 150,000 to 250,000 clones. The sample was PBMCs. The source of these receptors is a boy between 10 and 17 years old in good health and CMV-seronegative. CDR3s include the opening cysteine and the closing phenylalanine or tryptophan. A D gene is named only where the DNA matches it firmly.

CDR3aa,CDR3nt,j_gene,d_gene,v_gene
CASSLTLAGGPDTQYF,TGTGCCAGCAGCTTAACCTTAGCGGGGGGGCCAGATACGCAGTATTTT,TRBJ2-3,TRBD2,TRBV7-2
CASRPRQGRTDTQYF,TGTGCCAGCAGACCTAGACAGGGACGCACAGATACGCAGTATTTT,TRBJ2-3,TRBD1,TRBV5-4
CASSRGDGAYNEQFF,TGTGCCAGCTCACGAGGAGACGGAGCCTACAATGAGCAGTTCTTC,TRBJ2-1,NA,TRBV18
CAAVRGNEQFF,TGTGCCGCAGTACGCGGCAATGAGCAGTTCTTC,TRBJ2-1,NA,TRBV7-9
CASQRDREAFF,TGTGCCAGCCAGAGGGACAGGGAAGCTTTCTTT,TRBJ1-1,TRBD1,TRBV18
CASSLVGSPLHF,TGTGCCAGCAGTTTAGTCGGTTCCCCCCTCCACTTT,TRBJ1-6,NA,TRBV27
CASSLGAGQASYNEQFF,TGTGCCAGCAGCTTAGGGGCGGGACAGGCCTCCTACAATGAGCAGTTCTTC,TRBJ2-1,TRBD1,TRBV7-8
CASSWAGGAYNEQFF,TGTGCCAGTAGTTGGGCGGGGGGGGCCTACAATGAGCAGTTCTTC,TRBJ2-1,TRBD2,TRBV19
CASSLVGSGAYNEQFF,TGCGCCAGCAGCTTGGTAGGTAGCGGGGCATACAATGAGCAGTTCTTC,TRBJ2-1,TRBD2,TRBV5-1
CASSFGQGVSPLHF,TGTGCCAGCAGCTTTGGTCAGGGGGTCTCACCCCTCCACTTT,TRBJ1-6,TRBD1,TRBV7-6
CASRTRGVVDTQYF,TGCGCCAGCAGGACCCGGGGGGTGGTAGATACGCAGTATTTT,TRBJ2-3,TRBD2,TRBV10-1
CASSVANDYGYTF,TGTGCCAGCAGCGTAGCTAACGACTATGGCTACACCTTC,TRBJ1-2,NA,TRBV9
CASSAGTGSAVTYGYTF,TGTGCCAGCAGCGCTGGGACAGGGAGCGCTGTTACCTATGGCTACACCTTC,TRBJ1-2,TRBD1,TRBV9
CASSSGLAVFGKTQYF,TGTGCCAGCAGCTCCGGACTAGCGGTTTTTGGGAAGACCCAGTACTTC,TRBJ2-5,TRBD2,TRBV5-6
CASSVGTGAYF,NA,TRBJ2-7,NA,TRBV7-9
CASSPRTGGGQPQHF,TGTGCCAGCAGCCCTAGGACAGGGGGAGGACAGCCCCAGCATTTT,TRBJ1-5,TRBD1,TRBV7-8
CASSSEARGYTF,TGTGCCAGCAGCTCAGAGGCCCGTGGCTACACCTTC,TRBJ1-2,NA,TRBV7-9
CASSEAGGANQPQHF,TGCGCCAGCAGCGAGGCAGGGGGCGCGAATCAGCCCCAGCATTTT,TRBJ1-5,TRBD1,TRBV5-1
CASSYSGMGGNEQYF,TGTGCCAGCAGTTACTCGGGAATGGGGGGGAACGAGCAGTACTTC,TRBJ2-7,TRBD2,TRBV6-6
CASSTGTSGYNEQFF,TGCGCCAGCAGCACCGGGACTAGCGGTTACAATGAGCAGTTCTTC,TRBJ2-1,TRBD2,TRBV5-1
CASSPREGYYNEQFF,TGCGCCAGCAGCCCCCGGGAAGGGTACTACAATGAGCAGTTCTTC,TRBJ2-1,NA,TRBV4-1
CADRQSGGNIQYF,TGTGCCGATCGACAGAGTGGGGGGAACATTCAGTACTTC,TRBJ2-4,NA,TRBV2
CAWSHGGADTQYF,TGTGCCTGGAGCCACGGGGGGGCGGATACGCAGTATTTT,TRBJ2-3,TRBD2,TRBV30